A selection of T cell receptor beta chains follows, all from one sample in a study of cytomegalovirus exposure and HLA in healthy donors. Generated by immunoSEQ multiplex PCR, the TCRdb table keeps only in-frame clones and is missing some. The repertoire holds more than 150,000 clones, with 60% to 80% as singletons. Sequenced material: PBMCs. The source of these receptors is a man aged 50 to 59 in good health and CMV-seropositive. CDR3s include the opening cysteine and the closing phenylalanine or tryptophan. The D gene is left open where the match is weak.

TRBD1 | TRBJ2-1 | TRBV6-5 | CASSYSRDRAYNEQFF
NA | TRBJ1-3 | TRBV7-9 | CASSFEGVSGNTIYF
NA | TRBJ1-5 | TRBV27 | CASSLTAGVQPQHF
NA | TRBJ1-2 | TRBV7-9 | CASSSVNYGYTF
TRBD2 | TRBJ2-7 | TRBV6-5 | CASSYIASGGTYEQYF
NA | TRBJ2-5 | TRBV6-5 | CASSYAQGQETQYF
NA | TRBJ1-2 | TRBV5-6 | CASSSPTGNGYTF
NA | TRBJ1-5 | TRBV15 | CATSRDQIWTVNQPQHF
NA | TRBJ2-2 | TRBV28 | CASSSFGGTNTGELFF
NA | TRBJ2-3 | TRBV5-1 | CASSLGGSGFADTQYF
NA | TRBJ2-1 | TRBV29-1 | CSVEVAPGTGFDEQFF
NA | TRBJ2-2 | TRBV4-2 | CASSQGHTGELFF
NA | TRBJ2-7 | TRBV11-2 | CASSLDPVQPFEQYF
TRBD1 | TRBJ2-3 | TRBV5-6 | CASSRDRGDTQYF
TRBD1 | TRBJ1-6 | TRBV15 | CATSTGQAYNSPLHF
TRBD1 | TRBJ1-3 | TRBV5-1 | CASSLDQGQGSGNTIYF
TRBD1 | TRBJ2-4 | TRBV18 | CASSPLSRDRVAKNIQYF
NA | TRBJ2-6 | TRBV12-5 | CASGRSRGPGANVLTF
TRBD2 | TRBJ2-5 | TRBV28 | CASSTTSGGKETQYF
NA | TRBJ2-7 | TRBV5-4 | CASSPGTGLLYEQYF
TRBD2 | TRBJ2-1 | TRBV10-3 | CAIRGGGAGNEQFF
NA | TRBJ1-3 | TRBV11-2 | CASSLQGNTIYF
NA | TRBJ1-2 | TRBV2 | CASGTGTTTYGYTF
TRBD1 | TRBJ2-1 | TRBV29-1 | CSARTGVPYNEQFF
NA | TRBJ1-1 | TRBV28 | CASTTGYTEAFF
TRBD1 | TRBJ1-4 | TRBV18 | CASSPSQGAHEKLFF
TRBD2 | TRBJ2-3 | TRBV6-1 | CASSDFRLAGGRTDTQYF
NA | TRBJ1-5 | TRBV28 | CASRRGSDQPQHF
TRBD1 | TRBJ1-1 | TRBV9 | CASSPGQGVMNTEAFF
TRBD2 | TRBJ2-5 | TRBV5-1 | CASSSTSGTQETQYF
TRBD2 | TRBJ2-1 | TRBV28 | CASSFRGTTYNEQFF
TRBD2 | TRBJ2-3 | TRBV5-1 | CASSLGTSGGAADTQYF
NA | TRBJ1-1 | TRBV5-1 | CASSFGGSMNTEAFF
NA | TRBJ1-1 | TRBV6-5 | CASTRAGQGNTEAFF
NA | TRBJ1-6 | TRBV27 | CASSLFLRSYNSPLHF
TRBD1 | TRBJ1-5 | TRBV28 | CASKAGGFRPQHF
NA | TRBJ1-1 | TRBV6-1 | CASSEEGKTEAFF
NA | TRBJ1-2 | TRBV6-5 | CASSYGGIVTF
NA | TRBJ1-2 | TRBV13 | CASSSLDSNGYTF
TRBD1 | TRBJ2-6 | TRBV5-6 | CASRGTGGNSGANVLTF
NA | TRBJ1-5 | TRBV11-2 | CASSPRGDSSNQPQHF
NA | TRBJ1-5 | TRBV12-2 | CASRLHDSPPWGNQPQHF
TRBD1 | TRBJ2-2 | TRBV13 | CASSSRTGSGPGELFF
TRBD1 | TRBJ2-3 | TRBV5-5 | CASSLRDRGRGTDTQYF
TRBD1 | TRBJ1-4 | TRBV5-4 | CASSLETGFKEKLFF
NA | TRBJ1-4 | TRBV5-6 | CASSLGREVEKLFF
TRBD1 | TRBJ2-2 | TRBV2 | CASSPGQGNTGELFF
TRBD1 | TRBJ1-1 | TRBV7-9 | CASSRGLQGDTEAFF
NA | TRBJ2-3 | TRBV6-6 | CASRPSSNTDTQYF
TRBD1 | TRBJ2-7 | TRBV6-5 | CASSYGQGDEQYF